The 23 T cell receptor beta chains given below trace back to one sample, sequenced in a study of radiation and T cells in renal cell carcinoma. The data were produced by immunoSEQ multiplex PCR, yet TCRdb's version contains in-frame clones alone and is incomplete. The sample has about 140,000 clones; 70% to 90% are singletons. Time point described: blood 4 weeks post-SBRT, at nephrectomy. Treatment reported: 15 Gy SBRT to primary tumor, nephrectomy 4 weeks later. The source material was blood, sampled from a patient whose treatment included radiotherapy and nephrectomy. The source is a woman between 45 and 60 years old with renal cell carcinoma.

J is TRBJ2-5 and V is TRBV6-6; no clear D gene. The length of the CDR3 is 11 residues. Trimming removed 4 bases at V and 4 bases at J, with 4 bases between. Germline-derived CDR1 and CDR2 are MNHNY and SVGAGI (reference sequence). This CDR3 is CASSLGETQYF. CDR3 sequence (DNA): TGTGCCAGCAGTTTAGGAGAGACCCAGTACTTC.

The rearrangement uses TRBV5-6 and TRBJ2-3; D perhaps matches TRBD1 (5 bases). V gave up 0 bases and J gave up 0 bases, with 8 bases separating them. The CDR3 covers 15 residues. CDR1 is SGHDT, CDR2 YYEEEE, per germline. The DNA of the CDR3 is TGTGCCAGCAGCTTGGGACAGTCTAGCACAGATACGCAGTATTTT. Protein: CASSLGQSSTDTQYF. Filled out from reference TRBV5-6 and TRBJ2-3, the complete variable domain reads DAGVTQSPTHLIKTRGQQVTLRCSPKSGHDTVSWYQQALGQGPQFIFQYYEEEERQRGNFPDRFSGHQFPNYSSELNVNALLLGDSALYLCASSLGQSSTDTQYFGPGTRLTVL.

The chain couples TRBV2 to TRBJ2-3, with D possibly being TRBD2 (5 bases). This CDR3 has 15 residues. The V gene lost 7 bases and the J gene lost 1 base, with 15 bases spanning the gap. Germline lookup yields CDR1 SNHLY and CDR2 FYNNEI. The CDR3 DNA reads as TGTGCCAGCACTATTCTCTTGCGGGGCACAGATACGCAGTATTTT. Protein product: CASTILLRGTDTQYF.

The CDR3 spells CASRPRPGWDTQYF. For the CDR3, the DNA is TGTGCCAGCAGGCCACGGCCGGGTTGGGATACGCAGTATTTT. J is TRBJ2-3 and V is TRBV6-4; D not resolved. The V end was cut by 6 bases, the J end by 6 bases, with 16 bases between. The CDR3 sequence is 14 residues long. Germline V gene sequence: CDR1 MRHNA, CDR2 SNTAGT.

The rearrangement uses TRBV28 and TRBJ1-1; D gene uncertain. Germline V gene data show CDR1 as MDHEN and CDR2 as SYDVKM. The CDR3 spans 13 residues. V dropped 5 bases and J dropped 2 bases, with 9 bases sitting between them. The DNA of the CDR3 is TGTGCCAGCAGTGACGCAGGAAACACTGAAGCTTTCTTT. Translating it yields CASSDAGNTEAFF.

In its sample, this clone was seen once. The genes are TRBV10-3 and TRBJ2-3; 7 nucleotides match TRBD2. Losses at the gene ends were 7 bases for V and 4 bases for J; bases not matched to a gene: 5. Germline V gene data show CDR1 as ENHRY and CDR2 as SYGVKD. The CDR3 loop spans 13 amino acids. In nucleotides, the CDR3 is TGTGCCATCACGGGGGGTTTTCCAGATACGCAGTATTTT. Its translation is CAITGGFPDTQYF.

The chain employs TRBV2 and TRBJ2-5, with TRBD1 identical over 10 bases. The CDR3 covers 13 residues. Germline loops: CDR1 SNHLY, CDR2 FYNNEI. V was clipped by 6 bases and J by 9 bases; unmatched bases: 7. The CDR3 sequence: CASRTGGLESQYF. CDR3 in DNA: TGTGCCAGCAGGACAGGGGGCCTGGAGTCCCAGTACTTC.

The CDR3 DNA reads as TGTGCCAGCAGTAATAGACAGGGAAGGAGCAATCAGCCCCAGCATTTT. Residues: CASSNRQGRSNQPQHF. The chain combines TRBV6-6 with TRBJ1-5, with 7 positions matching TRBD1. Germline V gene lookup returns CDR1 MNHNY and CDR2 SVGAGI (reference sequence). This CDR3 region has 16 residues. The V gene end was trimmed by 5 bases and the J gene end by 1 base; junction bases not matched to a gene: 8.

J is TRBJ2-7 and V is TRBV18; 7 bases match TRBD2. V lost 4 bases to trimming and J lost 6 bases; unmatched junction nucleotides: 6. Germline assignment: CDR1 KGHSH and CDR2 LQKENI. The CDR3 loop spans 13 amino acids. DNA of the CDR3: TGTGCCAGCTCACGAACGGGGACTATCGAGCAGTACTTC. Amino acids: CASSRTGTIEQYF.

The chain carries TRBV21-1 and TRBJ1-5. TRBV21-1 is reported as a pseudogene. The CDR3 is made up of 15 amino acids. CDR3 in amino acids: CASTQIKGPNQPQHF. The CDR3, as DNA: TGTGCCAGCACCCAAATTAAGGGTCCGAATCAGCCCCAGCATTTT.

This clone was counted once. V is TRBV6-5 and J is TRBJ2-7, with 11 bases lining up with TRBD2. Losses at the gene ends were 6 bases for V and 2 bases for J; bases not matched to a gene: 3. CDR1 is MNHEY, CDR2 SVGAGI, per germline. The CDR3 runs 14 residues. DNA of the CDR3: TGTGCCAGCAGGCAGACTAGCGGGACCTACGAGCAGTACTTC. This gives the protein CASRQTSGTYEQYF.

V usage is TRBV5-1 and J usage is TRBJ2-2, with 8 bases that match TRBD1. The V gene's germline CDR1 is SGHRS and CDR2 YFSETQ. The CDR3 extends over 16 amino acids. With 0 bases clipped from V and 4 bases from J, the junction kept 5 bases outside the gene matches. For the CDR3, the DNA is TGCGCCAGCAGCTTGGCAGAGACAGGGGCCACCGGGGAGCTGTTTTTT. Its translation is CASSLAETGATGELFF.

This chain uses TRBV10-3 with TRBJ2-3, with D hard to call. The CDR3 extends over 13 amino acids. Germline values: CDR1 ENHRY, CDR2 SYGVKD. This CDR3 is CALHAHLTDTQYF. In DNA, the CDR3 is TGTGCTTTACATGCCCACCTCACAGATACGCAGTATTTT.

This chain connects TRBV18 to TRBJ2-5, with D hard to call. Between the trimmed V and J ends, which lost 3 bases and 5 bases, there was a span of 13 bases. Per the germline V gene, CDR1 is KGHSH and CDR2 is LQKENI. The CDR3 totals 14 residues. The CDR3 DNA sequence: TGTGCCAGCTCACCCCGTGGGGATGGTGAGACCCAGTACTTC. Protein sequence: CASSPRGDGETQYF. The whole variable domain, remainder taken from reference TRBV18 and TRBJ2-5, is NAGVMQNPRHLVRRRGQEARLRCSPMKGHSHVYWYRQLPEEGLKFMVYLQKENIIDESGMPKERFSAEFPKEGPSILRIQQVVRGDSAAYFCASSPRGDGETQYFGPGTRLLVL.

V and J are TRBV5-1 and TRBJ1-4, with a possible D match to TRBD1 (5 bases). CDR1 and CDR2 from the germline V gene are SGHRS and YFSETQ. The CDR3 is 16 amino acids. V lost 4 bases, J lost 1 base, and 14 bases lay in between. The CDR3 nucleotides are TGCGCCAGCAGCCTCACGAACGGGGGAACTAATGAAAAACTGTTTTTT. Its protein is CASSLTNGGTNEKLFF.

In DNA form, the CDR3 reads TGTGCCAGCAGCTTAGTAGGGGGGGAGGTATCCTACGAGCAGTACTTC. Translated: CASSLVGGEVSYEQYF. The chain links TRBV7-2 to TRBJ2-7, with a possible D match to TRBD2 (7 bases). Trimming shortened V by 1 base and J by 1 base, and 14 bases separated the two germline ends. CDR3 length: 16 residues. Germline CDR1 reads SGHTA; CDR2 reads FQGNSA.

The V call is TRBV6-6, the J call TRBJ2-7, with 7 bases lining up with TRBD1. The CDR3 length is 12 residues. V shed 9 bases, J shed 4 bases, and the junction held 6 bases outside the gene matches. Germline V gene data show CDR1 as MNHNY and CDR2 as SVGAGI (reference sequence). The CDR3 DNA is TGTGCCAGTAGACAGGGTCTATACGAGCAGTACTTC. It codes for CASRQGLYEQYF.

The chain combines TRBV5-1 with TRBJ1-4; 8 bases map to TRBD1. Germline CDR1 SGHRS, CDR2 YFSETQ. This CDR3 contains 17 residues. V shed 4 bases, J shed 0 bases, and the junction held 8 bases outside the gene matches. The CDR3 loop is CASSPATGATTNEKLFF. For the CDR3, the DNA is TGCGCCAGCAGCCCAGCGACAGGGGCGACAACTAATGAAAAACTGTTTTTT.

This clone was seen only once. This chain joins TRBV7-2 and TRBJ1-3, with D perhaps matching TRBD1 (5 bases). Trimming pared 5 bases from V and 0 bases from J, leaving 11 bases between. This CDR3 contains 15 residues. The germline CDR1 and CDR2 sequences are SGHTA and FQGNSA. The CDR3 DNA reads as TGTGCCAGCAGCCGGGACCGGGACTCTGGAAACACCATATATTTT. Protein: CASSRDRDSGNTIYF.

This clone was found once. The chain joins TRBV18 to TRBJ1-2; no definite D call. The ends were cut back, 4 bases at V and 5 bases at J, with 8 bases in the middle. CDR3 length: 12 residues. CDR1 and CDR2 (germline): KGHSH, LQKENI. The CDR3 DNA sequence: TGTGCCAGCTCACGCGCCACGTATGGCTACACCTTC. This encodes CASSRATYGYTF.

In the case of this clone: This sample includes further DNA sequences coding for the same CDR3. The V and J genes are TRBV6-5 and TRBJ1-2; D unclear. In germline, CDR1 is MNHEY, CDR2 SVGAGI. V lost 6 bases, J lost 0 bases, and 5 bases lay in between. The CDR3 is made up of 12 amino acids. The CDR3 nucleotides are TGTGCCAGCAGCCAAACTAACTATGGCTACACCTTC. The encoded protein is CASSQTNYGYTF.

The chain links TRBV21-1 to TRBJ2-7; TRBD1, the D gene given by the table, was not confirmed from the DNA. TRBV21-1 is described as a pseudogene. There are 14 residues in the CDR3. In nucleotides, the CDR3 is TGTGCCAGCAGCAAAGACAGGGCGGGTCACGAGCAGTACTTC. Translation gives CASSKDRAGHEQYF.

The chain joins TRBV7-2 to TRBJ1-3; no clear D. The CDR3 is 13 residues long. The V and J ends lost 11 bases and 0 bases respectively, with 11 bases between them. Germline values: CDR1 SGHTA, CDR2 FQGNSA. CDR3 sequence: CASRVSSGNTIYF. The CDR3 region has the DNA TGTGCCTCCCGGGTGTCCTCTGGAAACACCATATATTTT.